This TCR beta chain was sequenced in a study of T cells after yellow fever vaccination. TCRdb re-analysed the 5' RACE reads in MiXCR, keeping a single row per CDR3 protein. The repertoire holds some 100,000 distinct CDR3 sequences, under 9% seen once, with roughly 17% in the top ten. This clonotype has just a few counts. CDR1 and CDR2 from the germline V gene are SGHDN and FVKESK. CDR3 size: 15 residues. V was clipped by 5 bases and J by 5 bases; unmatched bases: 7. This clonotype was sampled from a man aged 18 to 30 who received the YFV17D yellow fever vaccine. The material sequenced was CD8+ T cells not binding an NS4B(214-222) dextramer, sorted from PBMCs, taken around 15 days after the first yellow fever vaccination. This chain joins TRBV14 and TRBJ1-2, with 11 bases identical to TRBD1. Here the CDR3 reads CASSAGTGGRYGYTF. CDR3 nucleotide sequence: TGTGCCAGCAGCGCCGGGACAGGGGGACGTTATGGCTACACCTTC.